The 7 T cell receptor beta chains in this list originate from one sample, sequenced in a study of blood T cell repertoires in COVID-19. The method was immunoSEQ multiplex PCR; TCRdb's version includes in-frame clones alone and lacks a portion of them. The table shows roughly 100,000 clones, with roughly 90% occurring only once. Material for sequencing was peripheral blood. The source of these receptors is a woman between 45 and 60 years old with COVID-19, enrolled during active disease.

Only one count was recorded for this clone. CDR3 in DNA: TGTGCCAGCAGCTTCCTAGGAGGGGGACAGGGCACTGAAGCTTTCTTT. This sequence encodes CASSFLGGGQGTEAFF. The J gene is TRBJ1-1, the V gene TRBV7-2, with 9 bases matching TRBD1. The CDR3 totals 16 residues. V was clipped by 3 bases and J by 4 bases; unmatched bases: 9. Germline assignment: CDR1 SGHTA and CDR2 FQGNSA.

The chain has TRBV25-1 and TRBJ2-4; TRBD1 agrees at 10 bases. The CDR3 has 15 amino acids. Trimming removed 3 bases from V and 6 bases from J; junction bases left unmatched: 5. Per the germline V gene, CDR1 is MGHDK and CDR2 is SYGVNS. The CDR3 DNA is TGTGCCAGCAGTGAGGGGACAGGGGCTATAAACATTCAGTACTTC. Encoded protein: CASSEGTGAINIQYF.

V is TRBV20-1 and J is TRBJ1-2; D is uncertain. Trimming removed 3 bases at V and 0 bases at J, with 11 bases between. This CDR3 contains 14 residues. Looked up from germline, CDR1 is DFQATT and CDR2 is SNEGSKA (reference sequence). The CDR3 loop reads CSASGGITNYGYTF. The CDR3 nucleotides are TGCAGTGCTAGTGGCGGTATTACTAACTATGGCTACACCTTC.

The genes are TRBV28 and TRBJ2-7; no clear D. The CDR3 extends over 13 amino acids. Germline lookup yields CDR1 MDHEN and CDR2 SYDVKM. Trimming shortened V by 6 bases and J by 0 bases, and 9 bases separated the two germline ends. CDR3 nucleotide sequence: TGTGCCAGCAGAGATACAGCCTCCTACGAGCAGTACTTC. Translating gives CASRDTASYEQYF.

The gene calls are TRBV2 and TRBJ1-2; possibly TRBD1 for D (6 bases). This CDR3 spans 12 amino acids. The ends were cut back, 4 bases at V and 5 bases at J, with 8 bases in the middle. Germline V gene sequence: CDR1 SNHLY, CDR2 FYNNEI. For the CDR3, the DNA is TGTGCCAGCAGTGGGACAGAGTATGGCTACACCTTC. As protein: CASSGTEYGYTF.

The V call is TRBV7-9, the J call TRBJ2-7, with 7 bases identical to TRBD1. Germline-derived CDR1 and CDR2 are SEHNR and FQNEAQ (reference sequence). The CDR3 consists of 13 residues. Trimming removed 4 bases from V and 3 bases from J; junction bases left unmatched: 3. The CDR3 region is CASSWGQFYEQYF. The DNA of the CDR3 is TGTGCCAGCAGCTGGGGACAGTTCTACGAGCAGTACTTC.

The rearrangement links TRBV7-6 to TRBJ2-3; 8 nucleotides agree with TRBD2. The J segment lost 0 bases and the V segment lost 2 bases, leaving 1 base of the junction unmatched. This CDR3 has 15 amino acids. Germline V gene sequence: CDR1 SGHVS, CDR2 FNYEAQ. CDR3 protein: CASSLTGGSTDTQYF. The DNA for the CDR3 is TGTGCCAGCAGCTTAACGGGGGGGAGCACAGATACGCAGTATTTT.